These T cell receptor beta chains were read from a single sample in a study of T cell responses to AZD1222 COVID-19 vaccine. The table came from immunoSEQ multiplex PCR; TCRdb's copy has only in-frame clones and leaves some out. Of approximately 140,000 clones detected, roughly 94% appear once; the ten largest clones hold over 0.95%. This material consisted of peripheral blood, taken on day 0 of AZD1222 vaccination. The receptor set was obtained from an adult in good health. CDR3s include the opening cysteine and the closing phenylalanine or tryptophan.

v_call: TRBV7-8; j_call: TRBJ1-2; cdr3_aa: CASSLGTASNYGYTF
v_call: TRBV5-1; j_call: TRBJ2-5; cdr3_aa: CASGRGGETQYF
v_call: TRBV6-5; j_call: TRBJ2-1; cdr3_aa: CASSSLAGAYNEQFF
v_call: TRBV5-1; j_call: TRBJ1-1; cdr3_aa: CASSERTGRSTEAFF
v_call: TRBV6-1; j_call: TRBJ1-1; cdr3_aa: CASSEAERVLWTEAFF
v_call: TRBV7-9; j_call: TRBJ1-5; cdr3_aa: CASSPRGGNNQPQHF
v_call: TRBV15; j_call: TRBJ1-5; cdr3_aa: CATSRYADNQPQHF
v_call: TRBV27; j_call: TRBJ2-3; cdr3_aa: CASNQLRTSGGAPTDTQYF
v_call: TRBV11-2; j_call: TRBJ1-6; cdr3_aa: CASSFEINSPLHF
v_call: TRBV5-5; j_call: TRBJ1-4; cdr3_aa: CASSLEGAATNEKLFF
v_call: TRBV11-2; j_call: TRBJ2-3; cdr3_aa: CASSLPRGLAGGPYDTQYF
v_call: TRBV9; j_call: TRBJ2-5; cdr3_aa: CASSESTGVVTQYF
v_call: TRBV25-1; j_call: TRBJ1-4; cdr3_aa: CASSELDGLNEKLFF
v_call: TRBV6-5; j_call: TRBJ2-5; cdr3_aa: CASSGGRGQETQYF
v_call: TRBV6-5; j_call: TRBJ1-1; cdr3_aa: CASSFVSNTEAFF
v_call: TRBV30; j_call: TRBJ1-3; cdr3_aa: CAWTSGLSGNTIYF
v_call: TRBV7-8; j_call: TRBJ1-2; cdr3_aa: CASSRSQGDGYTF
v_call: TRBV29-1; j_call: TRBJ2-5; cdr3_aa: CSARMGLWETQYF
v_call: TRBV4-1; j_call: TRBJ2-2; cdr3_aa: CASTAVSGPNTGELFF
v_call: TRBV18; j_call: TRBJ2-1; cdr3_aa: CASSPGQGSYNEQFF
v_call: TRBV2; j_call: TRBJ1-4; cdr3_aa: CASTRRDRGNEKLFF
v_call: TRBV5-1; j_call: TRBJ2-1; cdr3_aa: CASSKQQAGGLGEQFF
v_call: TRBV6-5; j_call: TRBJ1-2; cdr3_aa: CASSYQPGQYNYGYTF
v_call: TRBV3-1/TRBV3-2; j_call: TRBJ1-1; cdr3_aa: CASSQDGATMNTEAFF
v_call: TRBV27; j_call: TRBJ1-1; cdr3_aa: CASATRGTVGNTEAFF
v_call: TRBV25-1; j_call: TRBJ1-6; cdr3_aa: CASSQGLETLHF
v_call: TRBV18; j_call: TRBJ1-4; cdr3_aa: CASSRSQLGNEKLFF
v_call: TRBV5-1; j_call: TRBJ2-1; cdr3_aa: CASSLASLAGGLSSYNEQFF
v_call: TRBV10-3; j_call: TRBJ1-5; cdr3_aa: CAISGRGEDQPQHF
v_call: TRBV12-3/TRBV12-4; j_call: TRBJ1-5; cdr3_aa: CATTGGPHQPQHF
v_call: TRBV28; j_call: TRBJ1-2; cdr3_aa: CASSFPGGGYTF
v_call: TRBV6-6; j_call: TRBJ2-2; cdr3_aa: CASSRGLAGVGTGELFF
v_call: TRBV2; j_call: TRBJ1-3; cdr3_aa: CASSDPPNTIYF
v_call: TRBV7-8; j_call: TRBJ1-2; cdr3_aa: CASSSRFTGTGPQRGGYTF
v_call: TRBV15; j_call: TRBJ1-4; cdr3_aa: CATSRDSGLNEKLFF
v_call: TRBV18; j_call: TRBJ2-2; cdr3_aa: CASSPASTGELFF
v_call: TRBV7-2; j_call: TRBJ2-1; cdr3_aa: CATAGTHPYNEQFF
v_call: TRBV7-3; j_call: TRBJ2-3; cdr3_aa: CASSLGLSADTQYF
v_call: TRBV27; j_call: TRBJ2-1; cdr3_aa: CASSFTGGPYNEQFF